The present T cell receptor beta chain was sequenced within a study of blood T cell repertoires in COVID-19. Study overall: From the United States, Italy and Spain came samples of acute and convalescent COVID-19. The cDNA or gDNA used as material had been derived from T cells, B-cell-depleted T cells, or PBMCs.

Germline CDR1 is SGHTA and CDR2 is FQGNSA. Deletions cut 2 bases from V and 2 bases from J, with 13 bases between. The CDR3 has 16 amino acids. This table comes from immunoSEQ multiplex PCR, and its TCRdb copy is limited to in-frame clones, with some not included. The table has roughly 340,000 clones, 70% to 90% seen once; the top ten hold under 4%. This clonotype originated in a woman in her 30s with COVID-19, enrolled during active disease. Sample: peripheral blood. The V gene is TRBV7-2, the J gene TRBJ1-3; a weak D match, TRBD1 (6 bases). CDR3 DNA sequence: TGTGCCAGCAGCTTACGGGGGGCCCCCCCTGGAAACACCATATATTTT. This translates into CASSLRGAPPGNTIYF.